This entry features one TCR beta chain sequence. Sequencing used immunoSEQ multiplex PCR; TCRdb keeps in-frame clones, though not all of them. The sample consists of 60,000 to 95,000 clones, around 86% of them appearing once. These data come from a study of control samples from healthy donors and cancer patients. This CDR3 has 15 residues. V lost 1 base and J lost 4, with 13 bases in between. Germline CDR1 and CDR2: LGHNT and FRNRAP. The receptor comes from a woman in her forties or fifties with colorectal cancer. Material: PBMCs. The V gene is TRBV12-5, the J gene TRBJ2-5; D call uncertain. The CDR3 protein is CASGLGVSFGETQYF. CDR3 DNA: TGTGCTAGTGGTTTGGGAGTCAGTTTTGGAGAGACCCAGTACTTC.